This T cell receptor beta chain was recovered during a study of T cell repertoires in cytomegalovirus infection. The overall study: TCR beta signatures that were public indicated CMV infection and matching HLA type.

Using its own MiXCR run on the reads, TCRdb lists one record per CDR3 protein. The sample lists about 320,000 distinct CDR3 sequences, 8% to 9.5% occurring once. Study-level points and caveats: Dominating the ex vivo response were HLA-C-restricted CMV-specific TCR beta clonotypes. CMV carriers having the relevant HLA were flagged by cumulative public TCR beta family frequency.

As for this clonotype: What it binds is not known.

CDR3 length: 16 residues. V lost 4 bases and J 7 bases, leaving 19 bases between the germline ends. Per the germline V gene, CDR1 is SGHTA and CDR2 is FQGTGA. The sample consisted of PBMCs. The origin of this receptor is a human donor in good health (CMV status not recorded). Some clones in this sample may be carry-over from other donors' samples. This chain joins TRBV7-3 and TRBJ2-2; D possibly corresponds to TRBD2 (5 bases). In nucleotides, the CDR3 is TGTGCCAGCAGCTATGGCGGGTCGGGCCGTAGCGGGGAGCTGTTTTTT. Residues: CASSYGGSGRSGELFF.